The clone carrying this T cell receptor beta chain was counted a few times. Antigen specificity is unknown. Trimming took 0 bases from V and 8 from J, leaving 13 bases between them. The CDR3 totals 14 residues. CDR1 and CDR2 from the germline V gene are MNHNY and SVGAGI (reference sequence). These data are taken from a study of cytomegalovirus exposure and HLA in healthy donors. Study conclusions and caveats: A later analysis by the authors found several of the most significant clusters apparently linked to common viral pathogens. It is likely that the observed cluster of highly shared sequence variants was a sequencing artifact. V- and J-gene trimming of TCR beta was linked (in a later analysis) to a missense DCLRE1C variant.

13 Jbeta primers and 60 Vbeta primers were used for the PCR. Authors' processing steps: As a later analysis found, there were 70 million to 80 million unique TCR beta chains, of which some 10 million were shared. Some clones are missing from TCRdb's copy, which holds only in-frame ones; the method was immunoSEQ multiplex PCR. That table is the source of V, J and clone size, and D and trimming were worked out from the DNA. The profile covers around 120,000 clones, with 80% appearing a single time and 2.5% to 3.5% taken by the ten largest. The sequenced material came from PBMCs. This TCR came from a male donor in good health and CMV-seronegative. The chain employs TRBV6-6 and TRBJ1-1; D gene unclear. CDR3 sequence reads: CASSYSSDLAEAFF. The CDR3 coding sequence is TGTGCCAGCAGTTACTCGAGCGACCTTGCCGAAGCTTTCTTT.